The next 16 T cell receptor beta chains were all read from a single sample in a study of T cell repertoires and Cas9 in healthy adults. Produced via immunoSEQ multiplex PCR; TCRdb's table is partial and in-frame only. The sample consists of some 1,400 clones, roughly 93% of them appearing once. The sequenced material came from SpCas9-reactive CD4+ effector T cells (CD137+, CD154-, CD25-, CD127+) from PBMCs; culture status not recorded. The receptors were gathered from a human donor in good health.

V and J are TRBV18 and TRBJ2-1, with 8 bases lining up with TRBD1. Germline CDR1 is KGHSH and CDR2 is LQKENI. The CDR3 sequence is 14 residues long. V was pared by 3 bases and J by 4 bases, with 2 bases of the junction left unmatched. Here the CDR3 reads CASSPRTGYNEQFF. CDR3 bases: TGTGCCAGCTCACCCCGGACAGGGTACAATGAGCAGTTCTTC.

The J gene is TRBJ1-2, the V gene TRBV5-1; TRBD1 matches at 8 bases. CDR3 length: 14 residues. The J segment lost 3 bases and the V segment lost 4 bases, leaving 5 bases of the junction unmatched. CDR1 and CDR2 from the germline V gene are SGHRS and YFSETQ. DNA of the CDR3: TGCGCCAGCAGCGGTGGACAGGGTGACTATGGCTACACCTTC. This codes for CASSGGQGDYGYTF.

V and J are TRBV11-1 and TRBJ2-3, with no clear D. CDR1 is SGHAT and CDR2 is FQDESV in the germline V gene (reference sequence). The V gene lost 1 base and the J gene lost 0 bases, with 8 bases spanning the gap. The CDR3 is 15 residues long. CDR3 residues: CASSLGPTSTDTQYF. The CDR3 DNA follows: TGTGCCAGCAGCTTAGGTCCCACTAGCACAGATACGCAGTATTTT.

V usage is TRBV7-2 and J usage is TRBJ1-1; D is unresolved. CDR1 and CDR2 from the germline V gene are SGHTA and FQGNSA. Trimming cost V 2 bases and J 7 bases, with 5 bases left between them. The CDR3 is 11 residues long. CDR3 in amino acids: CASSLSGEAFF. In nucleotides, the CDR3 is TGTGCCAGCAGCTTATCGGGTGAAGCTTTCTTT.

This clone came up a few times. CDR3 residues: CASGADTGGVGETQYF. The CDR3 bases are TGTGCTAGTGGGGCGGATACAGGGGGCGTAGGGGAGACCCAGTACTTC. This chain connects TRBV12-5 to TRBJ2-5; 9 bases align to TRBD1. In germline, CDR1 is LGHNT, CDR2 FRNRAP. The CDR3 has 16 residues. V gave up 6 bases and J gave up 5 bases; unmatched junction bases: 13.

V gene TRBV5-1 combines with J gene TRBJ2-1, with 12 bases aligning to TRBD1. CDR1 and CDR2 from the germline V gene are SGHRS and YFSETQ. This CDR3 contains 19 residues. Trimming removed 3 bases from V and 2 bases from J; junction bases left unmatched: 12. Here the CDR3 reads CASSWGPGQGAFTYNEQFF. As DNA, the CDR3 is TGCGCCAGCAGCTGGGGCCCGGGACAGGGGGCTTTTACCTACAATGAGCAGTTCTTC.

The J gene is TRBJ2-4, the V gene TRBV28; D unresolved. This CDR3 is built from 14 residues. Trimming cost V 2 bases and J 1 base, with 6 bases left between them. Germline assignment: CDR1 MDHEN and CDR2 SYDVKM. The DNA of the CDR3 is TGTGCCAGCAGTTTAGGCCAGGCCAAAAACATTCAGTACTTC. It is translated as CASSLGQAKNIQYF.

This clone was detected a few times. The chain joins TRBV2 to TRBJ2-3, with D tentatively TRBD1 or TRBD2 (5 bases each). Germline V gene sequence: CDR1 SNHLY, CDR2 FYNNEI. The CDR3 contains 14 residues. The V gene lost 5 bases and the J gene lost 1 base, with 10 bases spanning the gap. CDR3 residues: CASSRRDRTDTQYF. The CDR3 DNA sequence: TGTGCCAGCAGTCGTAGGGACCGCACAGATACGCAGTATTTT.

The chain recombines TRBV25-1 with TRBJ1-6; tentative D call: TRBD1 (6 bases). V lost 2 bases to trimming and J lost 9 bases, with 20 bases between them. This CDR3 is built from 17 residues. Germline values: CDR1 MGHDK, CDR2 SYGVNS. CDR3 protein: CASSEMVQGRGPSPLHF. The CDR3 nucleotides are TGTGCCAGCAGTGAAATGGTTCAGGGGCGCGGTCCTTCACCCCTCCACTTT.

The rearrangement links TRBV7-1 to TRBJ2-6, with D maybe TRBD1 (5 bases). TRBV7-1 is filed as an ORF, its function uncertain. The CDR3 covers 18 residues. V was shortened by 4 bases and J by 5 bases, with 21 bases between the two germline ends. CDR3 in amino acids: CASSFDRRGQSRANVLTF. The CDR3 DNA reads TGTGCCAGCAGCTTTGATCGACGAGGACAAAGTCGGGCCAACGTCCTGACTTTC.

The CDR3 loop is CASRPREVGEQFF. The CDR3 DNA is TGTGCCAGCAGGCCCCGGGAGGTTGGTGAGCAGTTCTTC. The chain recombines TRBV2 with TRBJ2-1; 7 bases are shared with TRBD2. The CDR3 runs 13 residues. V lost 6 bases and J lost 9; bases outside the gene matches: 8. From germline, CDR1 is SNHLY and CDR2 FYNNEI.

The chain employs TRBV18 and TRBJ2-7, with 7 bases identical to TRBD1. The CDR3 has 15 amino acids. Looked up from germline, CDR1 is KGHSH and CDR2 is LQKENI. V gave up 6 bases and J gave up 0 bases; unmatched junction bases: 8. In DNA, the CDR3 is TGTGCCAGCTCTCAAGGGGGCCTGAGCTCCTACGAGCAGTACGTC. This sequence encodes CASSQGGLSSYEQYV.

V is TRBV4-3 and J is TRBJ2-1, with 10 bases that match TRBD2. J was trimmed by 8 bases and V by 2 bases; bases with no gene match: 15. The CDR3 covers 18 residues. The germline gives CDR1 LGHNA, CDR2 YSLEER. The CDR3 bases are TGCGCCAGCAGCCAATCTTATTTAGGGCTAGCGGGAGTACATGAGCAGTTCTTC. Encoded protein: CASSQSYLGLAGVHEQFF.

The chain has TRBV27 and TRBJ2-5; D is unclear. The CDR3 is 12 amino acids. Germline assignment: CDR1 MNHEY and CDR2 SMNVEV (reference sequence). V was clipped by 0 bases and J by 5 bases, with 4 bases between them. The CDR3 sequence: CASSLSGETQYF. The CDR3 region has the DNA TGTGCCAGCAGTTTATCAGGGGAGACCCAGTACTTC.

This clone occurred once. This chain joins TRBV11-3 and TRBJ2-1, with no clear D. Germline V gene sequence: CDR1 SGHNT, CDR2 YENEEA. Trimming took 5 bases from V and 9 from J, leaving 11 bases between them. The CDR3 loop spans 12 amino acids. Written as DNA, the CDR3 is TGTGCCAGCAGCCCCGGAGTGCGTGAGCAGTTCTTC. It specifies CASSPGVREQFF. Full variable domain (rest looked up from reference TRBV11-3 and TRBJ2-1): EAGVVQSPRYKIIEKKQPVAFWCNPISGHNTLYWYLQNLGQGPELLIRYENEEAVDDSQLPKDRFSAERLKGVDSTLKIQPAELGDSAVYLCASSPGVREQFFGPGTRLTVL.

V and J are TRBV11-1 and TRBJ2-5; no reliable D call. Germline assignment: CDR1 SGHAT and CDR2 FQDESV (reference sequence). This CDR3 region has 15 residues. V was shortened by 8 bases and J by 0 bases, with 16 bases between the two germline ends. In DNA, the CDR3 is TGTGCCAGCTCCTCGATGGGGTCCCACCAAGAGACCCAGTACTTC. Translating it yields CASSSMGSHQETQYF.